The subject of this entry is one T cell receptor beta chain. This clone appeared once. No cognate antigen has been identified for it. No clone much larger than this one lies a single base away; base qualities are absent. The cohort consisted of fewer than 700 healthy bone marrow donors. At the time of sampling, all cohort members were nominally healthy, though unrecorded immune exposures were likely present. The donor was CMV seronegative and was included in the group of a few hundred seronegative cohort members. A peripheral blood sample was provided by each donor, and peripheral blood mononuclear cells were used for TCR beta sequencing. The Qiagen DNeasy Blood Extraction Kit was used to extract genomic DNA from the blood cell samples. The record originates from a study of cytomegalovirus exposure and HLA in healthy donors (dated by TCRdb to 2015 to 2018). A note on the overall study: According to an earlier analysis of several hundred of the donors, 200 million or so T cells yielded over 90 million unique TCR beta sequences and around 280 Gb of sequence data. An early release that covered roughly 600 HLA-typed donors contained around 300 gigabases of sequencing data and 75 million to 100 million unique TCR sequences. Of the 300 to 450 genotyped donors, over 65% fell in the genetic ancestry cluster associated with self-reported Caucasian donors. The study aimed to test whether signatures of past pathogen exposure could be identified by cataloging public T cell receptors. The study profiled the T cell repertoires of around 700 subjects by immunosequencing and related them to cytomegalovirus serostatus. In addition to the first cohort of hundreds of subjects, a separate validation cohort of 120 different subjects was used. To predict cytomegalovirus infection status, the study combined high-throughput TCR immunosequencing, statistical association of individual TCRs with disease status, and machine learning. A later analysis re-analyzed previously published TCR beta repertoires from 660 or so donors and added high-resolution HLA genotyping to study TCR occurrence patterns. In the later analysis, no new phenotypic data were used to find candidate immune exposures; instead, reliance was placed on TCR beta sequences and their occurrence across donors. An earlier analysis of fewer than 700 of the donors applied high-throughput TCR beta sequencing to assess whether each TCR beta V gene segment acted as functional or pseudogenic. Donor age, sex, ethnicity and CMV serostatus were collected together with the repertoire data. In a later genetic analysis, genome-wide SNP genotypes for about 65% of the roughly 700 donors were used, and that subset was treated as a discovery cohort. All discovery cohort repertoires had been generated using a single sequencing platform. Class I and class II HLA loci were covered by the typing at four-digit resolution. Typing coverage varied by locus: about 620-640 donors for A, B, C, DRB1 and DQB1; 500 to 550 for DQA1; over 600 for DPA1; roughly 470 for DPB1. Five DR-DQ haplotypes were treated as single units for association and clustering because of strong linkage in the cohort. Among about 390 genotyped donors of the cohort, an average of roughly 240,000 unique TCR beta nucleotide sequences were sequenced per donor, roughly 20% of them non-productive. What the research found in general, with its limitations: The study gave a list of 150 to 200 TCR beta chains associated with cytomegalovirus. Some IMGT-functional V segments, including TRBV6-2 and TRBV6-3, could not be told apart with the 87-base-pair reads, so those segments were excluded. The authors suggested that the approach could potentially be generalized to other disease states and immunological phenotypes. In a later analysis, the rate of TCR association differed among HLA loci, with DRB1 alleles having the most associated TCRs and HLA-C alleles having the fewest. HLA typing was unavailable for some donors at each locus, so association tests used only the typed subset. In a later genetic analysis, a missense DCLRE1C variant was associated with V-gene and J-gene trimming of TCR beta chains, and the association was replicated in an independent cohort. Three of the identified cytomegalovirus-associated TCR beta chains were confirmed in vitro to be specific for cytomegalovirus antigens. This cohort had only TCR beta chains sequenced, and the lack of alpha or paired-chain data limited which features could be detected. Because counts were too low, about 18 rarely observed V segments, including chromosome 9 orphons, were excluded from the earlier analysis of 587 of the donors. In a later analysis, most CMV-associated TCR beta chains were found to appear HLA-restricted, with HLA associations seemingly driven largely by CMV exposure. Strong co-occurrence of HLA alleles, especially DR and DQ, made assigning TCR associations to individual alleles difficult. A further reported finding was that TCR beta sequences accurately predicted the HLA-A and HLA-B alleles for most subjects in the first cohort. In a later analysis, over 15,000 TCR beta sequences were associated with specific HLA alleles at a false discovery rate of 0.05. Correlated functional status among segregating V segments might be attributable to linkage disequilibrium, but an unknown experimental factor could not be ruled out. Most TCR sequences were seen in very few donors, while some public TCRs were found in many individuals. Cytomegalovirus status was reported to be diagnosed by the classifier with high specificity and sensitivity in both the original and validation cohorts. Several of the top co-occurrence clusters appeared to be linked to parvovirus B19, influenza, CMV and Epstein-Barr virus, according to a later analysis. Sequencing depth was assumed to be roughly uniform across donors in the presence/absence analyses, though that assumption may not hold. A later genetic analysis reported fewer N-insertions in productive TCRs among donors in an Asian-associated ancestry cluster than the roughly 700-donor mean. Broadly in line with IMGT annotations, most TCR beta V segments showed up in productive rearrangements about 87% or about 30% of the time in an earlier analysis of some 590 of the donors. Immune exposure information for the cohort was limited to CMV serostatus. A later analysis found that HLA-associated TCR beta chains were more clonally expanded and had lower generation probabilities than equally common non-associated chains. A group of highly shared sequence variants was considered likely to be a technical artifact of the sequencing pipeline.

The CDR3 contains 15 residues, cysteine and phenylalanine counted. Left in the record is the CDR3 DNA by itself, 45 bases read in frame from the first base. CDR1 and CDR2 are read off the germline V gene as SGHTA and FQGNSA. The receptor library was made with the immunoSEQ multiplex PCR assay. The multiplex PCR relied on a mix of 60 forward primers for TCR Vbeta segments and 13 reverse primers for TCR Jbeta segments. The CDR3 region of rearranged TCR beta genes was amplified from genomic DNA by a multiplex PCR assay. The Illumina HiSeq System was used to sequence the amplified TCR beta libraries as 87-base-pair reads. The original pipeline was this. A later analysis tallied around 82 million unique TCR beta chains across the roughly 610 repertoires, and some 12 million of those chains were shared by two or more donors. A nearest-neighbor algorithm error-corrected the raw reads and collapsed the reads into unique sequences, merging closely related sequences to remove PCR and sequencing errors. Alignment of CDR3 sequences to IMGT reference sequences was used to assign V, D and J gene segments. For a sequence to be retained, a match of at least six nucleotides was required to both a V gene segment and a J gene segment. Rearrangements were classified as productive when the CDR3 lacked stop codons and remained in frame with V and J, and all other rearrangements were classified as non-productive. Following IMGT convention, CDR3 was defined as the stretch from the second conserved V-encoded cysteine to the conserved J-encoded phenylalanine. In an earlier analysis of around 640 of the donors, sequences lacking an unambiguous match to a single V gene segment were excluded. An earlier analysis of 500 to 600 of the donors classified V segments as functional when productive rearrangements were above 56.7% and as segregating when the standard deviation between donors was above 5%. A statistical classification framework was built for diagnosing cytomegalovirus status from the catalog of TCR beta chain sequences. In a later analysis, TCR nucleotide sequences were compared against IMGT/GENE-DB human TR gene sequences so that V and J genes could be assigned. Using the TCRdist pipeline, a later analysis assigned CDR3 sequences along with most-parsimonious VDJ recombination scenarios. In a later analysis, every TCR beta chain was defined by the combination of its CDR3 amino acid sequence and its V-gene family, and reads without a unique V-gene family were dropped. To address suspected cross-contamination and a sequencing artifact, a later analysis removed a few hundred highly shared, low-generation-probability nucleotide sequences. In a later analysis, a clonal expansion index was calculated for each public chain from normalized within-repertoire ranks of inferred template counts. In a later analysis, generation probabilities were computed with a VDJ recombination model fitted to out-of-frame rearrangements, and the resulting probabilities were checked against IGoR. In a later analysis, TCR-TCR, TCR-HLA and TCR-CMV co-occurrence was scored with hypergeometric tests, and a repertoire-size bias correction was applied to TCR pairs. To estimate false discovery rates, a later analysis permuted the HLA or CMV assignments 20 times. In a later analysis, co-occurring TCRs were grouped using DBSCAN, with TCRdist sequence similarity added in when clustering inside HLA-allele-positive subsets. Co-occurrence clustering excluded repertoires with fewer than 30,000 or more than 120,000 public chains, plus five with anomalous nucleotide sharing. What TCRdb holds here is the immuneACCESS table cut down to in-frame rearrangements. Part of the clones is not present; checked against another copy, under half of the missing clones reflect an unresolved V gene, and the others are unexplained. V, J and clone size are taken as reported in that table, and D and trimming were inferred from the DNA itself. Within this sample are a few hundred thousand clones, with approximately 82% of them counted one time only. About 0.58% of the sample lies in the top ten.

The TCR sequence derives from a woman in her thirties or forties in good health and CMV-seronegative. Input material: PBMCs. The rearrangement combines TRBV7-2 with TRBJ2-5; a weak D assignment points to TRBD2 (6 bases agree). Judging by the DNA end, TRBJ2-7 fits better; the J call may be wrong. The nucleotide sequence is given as TGTGCCAGCAGCGGAGACGGGAGCAGCTCCTACGAGCAGTACTTC. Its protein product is CASSGDGSSSYEQYF.